This note documents a single TCR beta chain sequence. These data are taken from a study of T cell changes during pregnancy in multiple sclerosis. The data were produced by immunoSEQ multiplex PCR, yet TCRdb's version contains in-frame clones alone and is incomplete. The data hold fewer than 85,000 clones, with about 92% observed a single time. The germline V gene encodes CDR1 LNHNV and CDR2 YYDKDF (reference sequence). The CDR3 spans 16 residues. The ends lost 1 base at V and 7 bases at J; junction bases unmatched: 8. The sequencing here drew on peripheral blood, taken after pregnancy. The rearrangement joins TRBV15 to TRBJ2-2, with 8 bases aligning to TRBD2. This TCR was recovered from a female donor in good health, enrolled as a control in a pregnancy study. The chain's CDR3 is CATSRVGAGVDGELFF. CDR3 DNA: TGTGCCACCAGCAGAGTTGGAGCGGGAGTGGACGGGGAGCTGTTTTTT.